The entry below describes one T cell receptor beta chain. This clonotype appeared a few times. Its recognized antigen is unknown. The sample holds no much larger clone one base away, and base qualities are not on file. V loses 8 bases, J loses 8 bases, and the germline ends lie 19 bases apart. The CDR3 holds 13 amino acids from the cysteine to the phenylalanine. The kept DNA is CDR3 alone, 39 bases in frame from the first base. From a lookup of the germline V gene, CDR1 and CDR2 are SQVTM and ANQGSEA. Only healthy Caucasian donors were included. The twin cohort consisted of three pairs of female monozygotic twins, all aged roughly 18 to 29 years. Positive isolation kits from Invitrogen were used to isolate CD4+ and CD8+ T cell populations. Libraries were made using 5' RACE. Sequencing relied on an Illumina HiSeq 2000. Template switching added a universal primer binding site, and the final cDNA carried a unique molecular identifier that allowed TCR cDNA molecules to be counted accurately. Specific primers in the conserved constant-segment region were used to synthesize first-strand cDNA for TCR alpha and beta chains. To control for contamination, every cDNA library was double barcoded, receiving both a SMART-Mk sample barcode and Illumina barcodes. TruSeq adapter sequences, together with Illumina sample barcodes, were added in two successive PCR steps. Sequencing of the TCR alpha and beta cDNA libraries was done on the Illumina HiSeq platform using custom primers. From the authors' description of their analysis: Unique molecular identifiers were extracted from raw reads with MiGEC, and CDR3 positions were determined with MiXCR. For each individual, recombination models were inferred using an EM algorithm with the repgenHMM and IGoR tools. The analysis of shared clonotypes was done with the tcR package in R, with sharing normalized by the product of cloneset sizes. To study raw recombination without the effects of thymic and clonal selection, out-of-frame nonproductive sequences were analyzed. TCRdb reanalyzed the raw reads on its own, using fastp at Q25 for trimming and MiXCR for clone calling, and kept in-frame beta chains. Each entry is one CDR3 protein sequence, shown with its most common DNA and genes. It is TCRdb's table, rather than the study itself, that gives the V and J calls and clone size. Present in this sample are 500,000 to 600,000 distinct CDR3 sequences, approximately 22% of which were seen just once. About 0.91% of the sample lies in the top ten.

The record originates from a study of identical twins (dated by TCRdb to the mid-2010s). In terms of the full investigation: TCR alpha and beta repertoires from monozygotic twins, unrelated adults of various ages and cord blood were deep-sequenced to test whether fetal clonotypes persist. To rule out contamination, the twin experiments were replicated at different times with different library preparation protocols.

Results and caveats for the whole study, not just this receptor: Compared with coincidental sharing between unrelated individuals, an excess of low generation-probability sequences was observed among out-of-frame TCR alpha sequences shared between twins. Fewer insertions were carried by abundant cord blood beta clonotypes, a similar but weaker trend appeared in young adult naive repertoires, and no such trend appeared in memory repertoires. Because the same donors could not be followed over many years, conclusions were based on cross-sectional statistical analysis. Out-of-frame TCR alpha sharing in monozygotic twins was systematically underestimated by recombination models, whereas sharing between unrelated individuals was in agreement with the recombination models. The excess sharing between twins in beta out-of-frame sequences was weaker because fewer shared sequences reduced the signal-to-noise ratio. Invariant T cells such as MAIT and iNKT could partly confound zero-insertion analyses, although diverse VJ usage argued against such confounding for most clonotypes.

The sample was also linked to a second study, of T cells expressing NK-cell markers. Reported in the second study: Three sorted T-cell subsets (CD3+CD56+NKG2C+, CD3+CD56+NKG2C- and CD3+CD56-NKG2C+) from about 8 donors had their TCR beta-chain repertoires profiled. Seven of the eight sequenced donors were HCMV-seropositive and one was HCMV-seronegative. To restrict sorting to alphabetaTCR-expressing T cells, an anti-gammadeltaTCR antibody was added in several experiments. In more than 5 donors, the dominant CD3+CD56+NKG2C+ clonotypes were found to rank among the top 10 CD8+ clonotypes and to make up roughly 1.0-7.0% of CD8+ T cells. Those dominant clonotypes were again the most abundant among CD3+CD56-NKG2C+ cells in a few donors, at about 28.3-60.1%. It remained unclear whether the expanded NKG2C-expressing T cell clones were specific for HCMV antigens. The study sequenced eight donors, all healthy volunteers chosen at random: three men and five women. HCMV-specific IgG was detected in serum with a commercial ELISA kit to determine HCMV serostatus. MIGEC handled demultiplexing of the reads and grouping by UMI, while MiTCR was used to assemble and quantify clonotypes. To exclude erroneous sequences, any TCR cDNA sequence not supported by at least two reads was discarded. The tcR package was used for downstream repertoire analysis, with clonotypes matched between fractions based on CDR3 nucleotide sequence plus V segment. Antigen specificity was annotated against VDJdb with VDJmatch, allowing one amino acid substitution in CDR3.

The rearranged segments are TRBV29-1 and TRBJ2-1; TRBD2 could be the D gene, as 7 bases match. The TCR comes from a woman between 18 and 29 years old in good health. The source material was CD4+ T cells sorted from blood. Read as DNA, the sequence is TGCAGCACAACCCCCCAGGGGAGGGATGAGCAGTTCTTC. Translated, it reads CSTTPQGRDEQFF.